These 7 T cell receptor beta chains were sequenced from one sample in a study of blood T cell repertoires in COVID-19. Using immunoSEQ multiplex PCR, the repertoire was profiled, and TCRdb retains in-frame clones only, with some absent. The table shows 110,000 or so clones, with about 85% occurring only once. The sequencing sample was made of peripheral blood. The source of these receptors is a man aged 55 to 70 with acute or convalescent COVID-19.

V is TRBV28 and J is TRBJ1-4; 9 bases align to TRBD1. Unmatched junction bases numbered 11, after V lost 4 bases and J lost 2 bases. Germline CDR1 MDHEN, CDR2 SYDVKM. There are 18 residues in the CDR3. CDR3 region: CASSSNRQGVRTNEKLFF. CDR3 nucleotides: TGTGCCAGCAGTTCCAACAGACAGGGGGTCCGGACTAATGAAAAACTGTTTTTT.

This chain connects TRBV14 to TRBJ2-1; D unclear. The germline V gene encodes CDR1 SGHDN and CDR2 FVKESK. V was cut by 8 bases and J by 4 bases, with 9 bases left in between. The CDR3 has 12 residues. The CDR3 loop is CASPTRYNEQFF. CDR3 coding DNA: TGTGCCAGCCCAACACGTTACAATGAGCAGTTCTTC.

The rearrangement links TRBV9 to TRBJ2-1; a possible D gene is TRBD2 (6 bases). Trimming cost V 0 bases and J 3 bases, with 10 bases left between them. Germline V gene sequence: CDR1 SGDLS, CDR2 YYNGEE. The CDR3 totals 15 residues. The CDR3 loop reads CASSVELAFYNEQFF. The CDR3 DNA follows: TGTGCCAGCAGCGTAGAACTAGCCTTCTACAATGAGCAGTTCTTC.

The chain joins TRBV7-2 to TRBJ2-5; 9 nucleotides match TRBD2. The germline CDR1 and CDR2 sequences are SGHTA and FQGNSA. Trimming cost V 4 bases and J 5 bases; bases outside gene matches: 11. CDR3 size: 16 residues. The CDR3 spells CASSSNGAGGPETQYF. The CDR3 region has the DNA TGTGCCAGCAGCTCCAACGGGGCGGGAGGGCCGGAGACCCAGTACTTC. The full variable domain, rest sourced from reference TRBV7-2 and TRBJ2-5, is GAGVSQSPSNKVTEKGKDVELRCDPISGHTALYWYRQSLGQGLEFLIYFQGNSAPDKSGLPSDRFSAERTGGSVSTLTIQRTQQEDSAVYLCASSSNGAGGPETQYFGPGTRLLVL.

The chain joins TRBV7-9 to TRBJ2-7; no reliable D call. Germline V gene sequence: CDR1 SEHNR, CDR2 FQNEAQ (reference sequence). This CDR3 spans 14 amino acids. V was clipped by 2 bases and J by 3 bases, with 11 bases between them. CDR3 sequence reads: CASSLSGTHYEQYF. CDR3 DNA sequence: TGTGCCAGCAGCTTATCAGGAACCCACTACGAGCAGTACTTC. Together with reference TRBV7-9 and TRBJ2-7, the CDR3 gives the full variable domain: DTGVSQNPRHKITKRGQNVTFRCDPISEHNRLYWYRQTLGQGPEFLTYFQNEAQLEKSRLLSDRFSAERPKGSFSTLEIQRTEQGDSAMYLCASSLSGTHYEQYFGPGTRLTVT.

V and J are TRBV28 and TRBJ1-5, with D maybe TRBD1 (5 bases). Looked up from germline, CDR1 is MDHEN and CDR2 is SYDVKM. V lost 3 bases and J lost 9, with 18 bases in between. This CDR3 contains 15 residues. The chain's CDR3 is CASSFQPGSGGPQHF. The CDR3 bases are TGTGCCAGCAGTTTCCAACCGGGCTCCGGGGGGCCCCAGCATTTT.

V is TRBV25-1 and J is TRBJ2-5; maybe TRBD1 (5 bases). The CDR3 is 13 amino acids. V lost 8 bases to trimming and J lost 5 bases, with 15 bases between them. Germline V gene sequence: CDR1 MGHDK, CDR2 SYGVNS. This CDR3 reads CASFYQGSETQYF. The CDR3 DNA reads as TGTGCCAGCTTTTATCAGGGTTCGGAGACCCAGTACTTC.